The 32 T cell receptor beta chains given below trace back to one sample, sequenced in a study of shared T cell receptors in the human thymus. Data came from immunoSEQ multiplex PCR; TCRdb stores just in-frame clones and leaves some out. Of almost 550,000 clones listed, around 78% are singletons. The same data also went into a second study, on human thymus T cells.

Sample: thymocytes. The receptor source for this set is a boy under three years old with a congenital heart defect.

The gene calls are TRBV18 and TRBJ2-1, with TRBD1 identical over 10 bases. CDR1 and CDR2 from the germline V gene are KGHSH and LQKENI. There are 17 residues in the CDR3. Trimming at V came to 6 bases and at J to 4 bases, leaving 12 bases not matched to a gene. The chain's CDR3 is CASSPRVRTGGYNEQFF. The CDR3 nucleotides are TGTGCCAGCTCCCCCAGGGTGCGGACAGGGGGTTACAATGAGCAGTTCTTC. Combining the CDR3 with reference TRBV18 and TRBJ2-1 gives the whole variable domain NAGVMQNPRHLVRRRGQEARLRCSPMKGHSHVYWYRQLPEEGLKFMVYLQKENIIDESGMPKERFSAEFPKEGPSILRIQQVVRGDSAAYFCASSPRVRTGGYNEQFFGPGTRLTVL.

The DNA of the CDR3 is TGTGCCTCAAATGAGCAGTTCTTC. Protein sequence: CASNEQFF. The rearrangement joins TRBV30 to TRBJ2-1; D unresolved. Germline values: CDR1 GTSNPN, CDR2 SVGIG (reference sequence). V gave up 7 bases and J gave up 7 bases, with 2 bases separating them. CDR3 length: 8 amino acids.

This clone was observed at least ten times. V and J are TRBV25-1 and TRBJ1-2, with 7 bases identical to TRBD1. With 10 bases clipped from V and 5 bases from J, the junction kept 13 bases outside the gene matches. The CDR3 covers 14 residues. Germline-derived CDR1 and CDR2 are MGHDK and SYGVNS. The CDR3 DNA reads TGTGCCACCACAAGAGACAGGGCAGGATATGGCTACACCTTC. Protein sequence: CATTRDRAGYGYTF.

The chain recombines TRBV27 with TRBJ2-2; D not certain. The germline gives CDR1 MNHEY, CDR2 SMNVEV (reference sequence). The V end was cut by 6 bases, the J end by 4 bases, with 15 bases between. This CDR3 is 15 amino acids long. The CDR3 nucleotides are TGTGCCAGCAGCCCGGTCAACCTTAGCACCGGGGAGCTGTTTTTT. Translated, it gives CASSPVNLSTGELFF.

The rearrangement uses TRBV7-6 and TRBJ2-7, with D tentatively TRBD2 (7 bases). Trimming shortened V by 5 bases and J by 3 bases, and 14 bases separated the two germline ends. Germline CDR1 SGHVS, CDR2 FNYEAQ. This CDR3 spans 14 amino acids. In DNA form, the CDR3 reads TGTGCCAGCAGCGGAGGGGGGGCATACTACGAGCAGTACTTC. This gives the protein CASSGGGAYYEQYF.

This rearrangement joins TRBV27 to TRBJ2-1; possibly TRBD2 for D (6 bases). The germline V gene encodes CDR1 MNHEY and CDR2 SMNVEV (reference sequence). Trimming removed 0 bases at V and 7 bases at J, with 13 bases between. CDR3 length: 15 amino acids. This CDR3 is CASSLSRLALNEQFF. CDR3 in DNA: TGTGCCAGCAGTTTATCGAGGCTAGCGCTAAATGAGCAGTTCTTC.

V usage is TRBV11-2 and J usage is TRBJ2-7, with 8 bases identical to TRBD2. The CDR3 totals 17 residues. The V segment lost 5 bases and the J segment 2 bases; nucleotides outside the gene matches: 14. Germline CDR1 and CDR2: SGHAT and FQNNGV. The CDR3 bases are TGTGCCAGCAGCCACTCAGGTCGAGCGGGAGACCCCTACGAGCAGTACTTC. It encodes CASSHSGRAGDPYEQYF.

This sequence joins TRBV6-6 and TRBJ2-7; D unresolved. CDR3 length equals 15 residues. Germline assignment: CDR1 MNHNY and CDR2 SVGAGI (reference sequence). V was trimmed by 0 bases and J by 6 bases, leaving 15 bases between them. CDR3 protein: CASSYSGPERLEQYF. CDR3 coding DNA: TGTGCCAGCAGTTACTCGGGCCCTGAACGGCTCGAGCAGTACTTC.

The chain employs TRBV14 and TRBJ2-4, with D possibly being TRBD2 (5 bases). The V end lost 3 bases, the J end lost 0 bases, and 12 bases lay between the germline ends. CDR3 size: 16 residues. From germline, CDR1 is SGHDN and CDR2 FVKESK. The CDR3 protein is CASSHGELAAKNIQYF. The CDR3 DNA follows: TGTGCCAGCAGCCACGGGGAATTAGCAGCCAAAAACATTCAGTACTTC.

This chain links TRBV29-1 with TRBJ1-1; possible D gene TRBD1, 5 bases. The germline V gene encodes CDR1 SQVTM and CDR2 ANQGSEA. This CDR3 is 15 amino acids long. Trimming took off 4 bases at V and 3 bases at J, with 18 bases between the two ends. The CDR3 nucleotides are TGCAGCGTTGGCCTGCCCGGGCGGGGGTACACTGAAGCTTTCTTT. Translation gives CSVGLPGRGYTEAFF.

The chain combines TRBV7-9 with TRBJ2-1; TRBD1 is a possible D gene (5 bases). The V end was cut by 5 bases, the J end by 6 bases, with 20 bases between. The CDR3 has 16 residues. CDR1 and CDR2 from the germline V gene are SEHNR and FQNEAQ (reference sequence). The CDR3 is CASSPVFAGPGNEQFF. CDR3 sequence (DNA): TGTGCCAGCAGCCCAGTTTTTGCAGGGCCTGGCAATGAGCAGTTCTTC.

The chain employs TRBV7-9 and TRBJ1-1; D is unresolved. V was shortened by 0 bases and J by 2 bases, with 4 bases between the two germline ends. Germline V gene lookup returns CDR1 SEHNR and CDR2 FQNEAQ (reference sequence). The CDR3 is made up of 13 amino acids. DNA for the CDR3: TGTGCCAGCAGCTTAGCGGGCAACACTGAAGCTTTCTTT. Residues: CASSLAGNTEAFF.

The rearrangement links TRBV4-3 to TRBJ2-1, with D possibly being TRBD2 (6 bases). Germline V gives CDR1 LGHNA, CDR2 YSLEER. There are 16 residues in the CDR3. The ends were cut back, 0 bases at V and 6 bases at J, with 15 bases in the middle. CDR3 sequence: CASSQDRAGWVNEQFF. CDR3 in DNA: TGCGCCAGCAGCCAAGATAGGGCGGGGTGGGTCAATGAGCAGTTCTTC.

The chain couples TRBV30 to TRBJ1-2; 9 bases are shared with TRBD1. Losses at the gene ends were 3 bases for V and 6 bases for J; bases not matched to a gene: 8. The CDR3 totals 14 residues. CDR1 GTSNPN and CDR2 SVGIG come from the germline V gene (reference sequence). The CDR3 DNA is TGTGCCTGGAGGCCGGGACAGGGCGCGGATGGCTACACCTTC. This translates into CAWRPGQGADGYTF.

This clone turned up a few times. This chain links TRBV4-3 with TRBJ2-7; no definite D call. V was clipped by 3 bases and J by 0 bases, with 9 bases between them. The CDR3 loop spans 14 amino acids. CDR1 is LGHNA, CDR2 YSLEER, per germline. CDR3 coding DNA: TGCGCCAGCAGCCAGAGAGATACCTCCTACGAGCAGTACTTC. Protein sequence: CASSQRDTSYEQYF.

The CDR3 DNA reads TGTGCCAGTACCTCCCTAGGGGGGGTGAACACCGGGGAGCTGTTTTTT. Its protein is CASTSLGGVNTGELFF. V is TRBV19 and J is TRBJ2-2; a possible D gene is TRBD2 (7 bases). The CDR3 is 16 residues long. The germline V and J ends were trimmed by 7 bases and 1 base, with 16 bases remaining between them. CDR1 LNHDA and CDR2 SQIVND come from the germline V gene (reference sequence).

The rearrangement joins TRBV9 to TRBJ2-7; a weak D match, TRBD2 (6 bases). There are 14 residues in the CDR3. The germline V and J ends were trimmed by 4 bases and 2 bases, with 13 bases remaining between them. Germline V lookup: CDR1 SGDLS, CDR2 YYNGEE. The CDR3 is CASSSGTGAYEQYF. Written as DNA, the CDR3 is TGTGCCAGCAGCTCAGGGACGGGAGCCTACGAGCAGTACTTC.

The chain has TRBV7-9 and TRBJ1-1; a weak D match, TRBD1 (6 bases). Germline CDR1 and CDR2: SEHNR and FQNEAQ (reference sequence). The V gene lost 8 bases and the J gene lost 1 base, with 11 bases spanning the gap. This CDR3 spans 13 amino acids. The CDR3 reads CASRQVGNTEAFF. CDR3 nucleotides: TGTGCCAGCCGACAGGTCGGGAACACTGAAGCTTTCTTT.

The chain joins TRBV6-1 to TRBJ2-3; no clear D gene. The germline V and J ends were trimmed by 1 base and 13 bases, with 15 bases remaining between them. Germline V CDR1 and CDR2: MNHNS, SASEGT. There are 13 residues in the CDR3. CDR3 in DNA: TGTGCCAGCAGTGAAGAAGTAGAACGGGTGGAGTATTTT. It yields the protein CASSEEVERVEYF.

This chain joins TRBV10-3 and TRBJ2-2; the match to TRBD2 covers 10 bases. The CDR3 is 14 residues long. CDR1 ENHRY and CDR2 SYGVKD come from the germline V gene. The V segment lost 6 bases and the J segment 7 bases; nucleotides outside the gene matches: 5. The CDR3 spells CAIRDIAGGGELFF. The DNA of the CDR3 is TGTGCCATCAGGGACATAGCGGGAGGCGGGGAGCTGTTTTTT.

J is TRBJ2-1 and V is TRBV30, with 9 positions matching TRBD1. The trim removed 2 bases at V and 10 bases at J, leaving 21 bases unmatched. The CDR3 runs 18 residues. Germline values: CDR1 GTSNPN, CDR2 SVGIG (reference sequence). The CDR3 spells CAWSNPKPGQGQIWEQFF. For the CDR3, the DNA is TGTGCCTGGAGTAACCCCAAACCGGGACAGGGACAGATTTGGGAGCAGTTCTTC.

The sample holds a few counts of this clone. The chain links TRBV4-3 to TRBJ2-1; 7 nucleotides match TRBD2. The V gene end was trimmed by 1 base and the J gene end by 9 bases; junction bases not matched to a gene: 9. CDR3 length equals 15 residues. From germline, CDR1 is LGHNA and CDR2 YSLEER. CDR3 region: CASSQGVKERGEQFF. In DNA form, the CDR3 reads TGCGCCAGCAGCCAAGGGGTAAAGGAGCGGGGTGAGCAGTTCTTC.

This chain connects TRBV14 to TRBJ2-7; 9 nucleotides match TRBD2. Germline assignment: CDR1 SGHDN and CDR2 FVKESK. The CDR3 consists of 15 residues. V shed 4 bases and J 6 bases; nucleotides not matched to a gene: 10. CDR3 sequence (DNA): TGTGCCAGCAGCCCGGGGACTAGCCCCTCAACCGAGCAGTACTTC. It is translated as CASSPGTSPSTEQYF.

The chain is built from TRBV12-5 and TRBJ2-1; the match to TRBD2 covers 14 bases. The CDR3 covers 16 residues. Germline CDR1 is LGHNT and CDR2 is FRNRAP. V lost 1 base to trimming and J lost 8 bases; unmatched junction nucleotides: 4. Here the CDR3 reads CASGLEGTSGSDEQFF. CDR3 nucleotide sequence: TGTGCTAGTGGTTTGGAAGGGACTAGCGGGAGCGATGAGCAGTTCTTC. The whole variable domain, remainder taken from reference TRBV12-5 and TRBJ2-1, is DARVTQTPRHKVTEMGQEVTMRCQPILGHNTVFWYRQTMMQGLELLAYFRNRAPLDDSGMPKDRFSAEMPDATLATLKIQPSEPRDSAVYFCASGLEGTSGSDEQFFGPGTRLTVL.

CDR3 residues: CASSFTSGVAKNIQYF. The CDR3 nucleotides are TGTGCCAGCAGCTTCACTAGCGGAGTAGCCAAAAACATTCAGTACTTC. The chain couples TRBV7-2 to TRBJ2-4, with 8 bases fitting TRBD2. Germline values: CDR1 SGHTA, CDR2 FQGNSA. CDR3 length: 16 amino acids. The V segment lost 3 bases and the J segment 0 bases; nucleotides outside the gene matches: 4.

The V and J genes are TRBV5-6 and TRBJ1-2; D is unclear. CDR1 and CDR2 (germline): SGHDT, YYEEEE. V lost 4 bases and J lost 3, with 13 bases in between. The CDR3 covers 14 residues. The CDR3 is CASSAEGRDYGYTF. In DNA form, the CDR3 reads TGTGCCAGCAGCGCTGAAGGTCGGGACTATGGCTACACCTTC.

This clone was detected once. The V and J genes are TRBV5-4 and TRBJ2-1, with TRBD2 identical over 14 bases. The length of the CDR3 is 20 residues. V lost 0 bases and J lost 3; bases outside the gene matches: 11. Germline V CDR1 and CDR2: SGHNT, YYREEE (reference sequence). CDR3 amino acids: CASSLAGLGLAGAIYNEQFF. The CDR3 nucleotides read TGTGCCAGCAGCTTGGCCGGGCTGGGACTAGCGGGAGCGATCTACAATGAGCAGTTCTTC.

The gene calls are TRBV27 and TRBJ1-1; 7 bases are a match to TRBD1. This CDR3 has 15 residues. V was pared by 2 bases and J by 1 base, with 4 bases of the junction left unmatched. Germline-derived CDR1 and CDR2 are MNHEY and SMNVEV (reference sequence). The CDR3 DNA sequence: TGTGCCAGCAGTTTAGGTAAGGGGGCGAACACTGAAGCTTTCTTT. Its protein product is CASSLGKGANTEAFF.

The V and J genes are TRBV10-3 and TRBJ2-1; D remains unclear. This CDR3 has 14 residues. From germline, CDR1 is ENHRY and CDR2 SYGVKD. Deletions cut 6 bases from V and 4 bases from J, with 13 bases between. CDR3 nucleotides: TGTGCCATCAGCCCCTTACTACCTTACAATGAGCAGTTCTTC. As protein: CAISPLLPYNEQFF.

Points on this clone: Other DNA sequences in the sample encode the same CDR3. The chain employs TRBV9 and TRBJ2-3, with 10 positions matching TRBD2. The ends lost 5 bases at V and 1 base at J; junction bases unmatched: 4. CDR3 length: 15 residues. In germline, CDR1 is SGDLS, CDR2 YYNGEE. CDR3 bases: TGTGCCAGCAGTCTTCTAGCGGGAGGCACAGATACGCAGTATTTT. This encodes CASSLLAGGTDTQYF.

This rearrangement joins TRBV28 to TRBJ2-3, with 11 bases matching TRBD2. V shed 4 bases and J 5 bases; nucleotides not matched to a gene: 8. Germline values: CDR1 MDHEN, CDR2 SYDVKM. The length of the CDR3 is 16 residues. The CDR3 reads CASSSIAGGPQDTQYF. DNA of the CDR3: TGTGCCAGCAGTTCTATAGCGGGAGGGCCGCAAGATACGCAGTATTTT.

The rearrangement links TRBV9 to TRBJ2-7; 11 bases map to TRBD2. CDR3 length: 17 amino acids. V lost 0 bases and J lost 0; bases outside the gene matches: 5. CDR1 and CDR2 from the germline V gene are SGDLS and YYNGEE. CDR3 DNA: TGTGCCAGCAGCGTAGGGCCTAGCGGGAGGTTCTCCTACGAGCAGTACTTC. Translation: CASSVGPSGRFSYEQYF.